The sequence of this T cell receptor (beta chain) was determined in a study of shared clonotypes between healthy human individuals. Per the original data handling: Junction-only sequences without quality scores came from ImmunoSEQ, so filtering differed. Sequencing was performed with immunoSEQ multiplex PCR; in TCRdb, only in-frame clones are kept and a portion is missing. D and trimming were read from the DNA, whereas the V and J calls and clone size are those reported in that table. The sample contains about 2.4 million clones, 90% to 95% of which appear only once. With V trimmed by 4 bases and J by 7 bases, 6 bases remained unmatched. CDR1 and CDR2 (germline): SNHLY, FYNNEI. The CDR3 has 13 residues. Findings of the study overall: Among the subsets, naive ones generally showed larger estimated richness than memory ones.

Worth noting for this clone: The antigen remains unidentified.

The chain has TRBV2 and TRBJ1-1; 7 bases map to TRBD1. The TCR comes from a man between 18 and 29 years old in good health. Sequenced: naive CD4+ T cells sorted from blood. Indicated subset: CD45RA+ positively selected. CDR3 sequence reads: CASSVEGDSEAFF. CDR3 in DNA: TGTGCCAGCAGTGTGGAGGGGGACAGTGAAGCTTTCTTT.